What follows describes a single T cell receptor (beta chain). In this sample, this clonotype turned up many times. Its antigen is currently not known. Within one base of it there is no much larger clone, and no base qualities were kept. These data originate in a study of Graves' ophthalmopathy and Graves' hyperthyroidism (dated by TCRdb to between 2018 and 2020). For the study in its entirety: Peripheral blood samples were taken at the time of initial diagnosis, before any treatment was given. Following sample collection, hyperthyroidism patients were given methimazole at a starting dose of 30 mg daily, and ophthalmopathy patients were given high-dose intravenous methylprednisolone. T-cell repertoires of thyroid tissue and blood were compared in several hyperthyroidism patients. To tell Graves' ophthalmopathy apart from Graves' hyperthyroidism, and to predict which patients would progress to ophthalmopathy, the study relied on TCR beta repertoire signatures. For training and testing, the roughly 97 patients in the discovery cohort were randomly divided in a 7:3 ratio. For independent validation, a separate cohort was made up of some 18 hyperthyroidism patients plus 17 patients who later progressed from hyperthyroidism to ophthalmopathy. To explore V-J signatures that distinguish ophthalmopathy from hyperthyroidism, a discovery set of roughly 98 patients was enrolled, made up of about 40 with ophthalmopathy and some 58 with stable hyperthyroidism. In total, approximately 140 blood samples were TCR-sequenced: 43 ophthalmopathy, approximately 75 hyperthyroidism and about 17 hyperthyroidism-to-ophthalmopathy patients.

Hyperthyroidism was considered stable if no progression to ophthalmopathy occurred within 18 months of follow-up. Hyperthyroidism patients were newly diagnosed, with disease duration under 2 months, and aged 18 to 65 years. Patients with other autoimmune diseases, uncontrolled infections, pregnancy or lactation were excluded from the study. Clinical symptoms, serum thyroxine, TRAb, thyroid ultrasound and orbital computed tomography formed the basis of the diagnosis. Using Ficoll-Paque density gradient centrifugation, PBMCs were isolated from less than 13 ml of fresh peripheral blood. Total RNA was extracted using Trizol reagent, and RNA quality was checked on an Agilent 2100 Bioanalyzer. Spanning cysteine to phenylalanine, the CDR3 consists of 19 amino acids. CDR3 DNA only is kept here, 57 bases in frame from base 1. Unmatched junction bases come to 15, with V trimmed by 2 bases and J by 2 bases. Via the germline V gene, CDR1 is SGHAT and CDR2 FQNNGV.

TCR beta CDR3 regions were amplified from RNA transcripts for repertoire sequencing. The first round of RT-PCR was done with HTBI primers and the Qiagen OneStep RT-PCR kit, and was followed by a second round of multiplex PCR, then size selection and purification. Libraries were sequenced on an Illumina HiSeq2000 using paired-end 100 bp reads. The original pipeline was this. SOAPnuke was used to process the reads, removing any read that contained adapters or uncalled bases, had a mean Phred below 15, or lacked an exact match to the constant primer or identifier. High-quality paired reads were merged with COPE v1.2.5. Clonotypes were defined as unique nucleotide sequences and were aligned to IMGT TRB V, D and J references using MiTCR v1.1. The analysis was limited to V-J combinations with a frequency above 0.0001, which together covered 98% to 99.2% of repertoires. For each V-J combination, a TCR clonal expansion and chaos score was defined as F50 clonal expansion divided by the chaos observed in the TCRdist matrix. Welch's t-statistics and random forest were used to reduce the features to 10 to 15 V-J combinations, which were then used as input to a naive Bayes classifier. The similarity between thyroid and blood repertoires was quantified using the Morisita-Horn index. TCRdb ran its own pipeline on the public reads, namely fastp trimming at Q25 and MiXCR clone calling, and kept in-frame beta chains. Each CDR3 protein gets just one entry, which takes the most common genes and DNA from the rows behind it. The V and J calls come from TCRdb's annotation, not from the publication. The sample yields hundreds of thousands of distinct CDR3 sequences; roughly 21% were counted once. Jointly, the top ten make up approximately 3% of the sample.

General study outcomes and caveats: The 13-signature model separated ophthalmopathy from stable hyperthyroidism with roughly 89% sensitivity and around 84% specificity in cross-validation, and 80%/75% in the test set. In validation, the model predicted ophthalmopathy progression with roughly 68% sensitivity and about 77% specificity; around twelve predicted patients were CT-confirmed with GO in a median of approximately six months. Most expanded thyroid clonotypes with a frequency above 0.001 also appeared in blood, which suggests that blood repertoires may reflect the immune response in the thyroid. No statistical method was used to predetermine the sample size, and group allocation was not hidden from the investigators.

This receptor was taken from a woman aged 18-30 years with stable Graves' hyperthyroidism. Donor details come from another sample of the same person, matched by shared clones. The sequencing input was peripheral blood. The chain is encoded by TRBV11-2 joined to TRBJ1-5; TRBD1 lines up with 7 middle nucleotides. The nucleotide sequence reads as follows: TGTGCCAGCAGCTTACTAGGTCGAAGGGGGCGTAATGGCAATCAGCCCCAGCATTTT. Its translation reads: CASSLLGRRGRNGNQPQHF.